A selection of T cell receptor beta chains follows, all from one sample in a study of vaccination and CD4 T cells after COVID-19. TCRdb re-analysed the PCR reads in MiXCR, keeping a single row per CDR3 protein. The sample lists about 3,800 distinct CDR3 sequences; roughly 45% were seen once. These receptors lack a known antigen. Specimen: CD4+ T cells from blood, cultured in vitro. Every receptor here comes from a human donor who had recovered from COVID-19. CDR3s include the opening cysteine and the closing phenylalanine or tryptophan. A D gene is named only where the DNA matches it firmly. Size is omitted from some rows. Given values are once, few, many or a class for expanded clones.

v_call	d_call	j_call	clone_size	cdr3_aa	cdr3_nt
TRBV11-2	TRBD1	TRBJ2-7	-	CASSLSLGQGFEQYF	TGTGCCAGCAGCCTATCCCTGGGACAGGGGTTCGAGCAGTACTTC
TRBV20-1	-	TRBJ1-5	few	CSAMGDSNQPQHF	TGCAGTGCAATGGGGGATAGCAATCAGCCCCAGCATTTT
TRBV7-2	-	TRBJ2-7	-	CASSLGDTQSSYEQYF	TGTGCCAGCAGCTTAGGGGACACTCAGAGCTCCTACGAGCAGTACTTC
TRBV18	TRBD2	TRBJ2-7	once	CASSPGRGTYEQYF	TGTGCCAGCTCACCAGGGCGGGGGACCTACGAGCAGTACTTC
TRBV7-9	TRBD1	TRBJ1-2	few	CASSYDRGFNYGYTF	TGTGCCAGCAGCTATGACAGGGGATTTAACTATGGCTACACCTTC
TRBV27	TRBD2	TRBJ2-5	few	CASSPSGLDGVETQYF	TGTGCCAGCAGTCCGTCCGGACTAGACGGTGTCGAGACCCAGTACTTC
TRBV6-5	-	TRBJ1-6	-	CASSSPLSQGNSPLHF	TGTGCCAGCAGTTCCCCCTTGTCTCAAGGGAATTCACCCCTCCACTTT
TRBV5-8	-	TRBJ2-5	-	CASSLVQETQYF	TGTGCCAGCAGCTTGGTCCAAGAGACCCAGTACTTC
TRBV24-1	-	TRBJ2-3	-	CATSDPGTTSTDTQYF	TGTGCCACCAGTGACCCCGGGACCACCAGCACAGATACGCAGTATTTT
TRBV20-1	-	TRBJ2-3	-	CSASRTDTQYF	TGCAGTGCTAGTCGCACAGATACGCAGTATTTT
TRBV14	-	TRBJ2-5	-	CASSHRGWRSETQYF	TGTGCCAGCAGCCATAGGGGTTGGCGGTCCGAGACCCAGTACTTC
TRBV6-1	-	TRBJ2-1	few	CASSQYNEQFF	TGTGCCAGCAGCCAGTACAATGAGCAGTTCTTC
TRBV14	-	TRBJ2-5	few	CASSQAGQTWGTQYF	TGTGCCAGCAGCCAAGCAGGGCAGACATGGGGGACCCAGTACTTC
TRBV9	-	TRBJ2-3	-	CASSAPGRQAITDTQYF	TGTGCCAGCAGCGCCCCGGGACGACAGGCGATCACAGATACGCAGTATTTT
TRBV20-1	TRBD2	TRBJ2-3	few	CSARDPLAGATDTQYF	TGCAGTGCTAGAGATCCCCTAGCGGGAGCAACAGATACGCAGTATTTT
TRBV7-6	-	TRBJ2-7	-	CASSAGLRSYEQYF	TGTGCCAGCAGCGCGGGACTCAGGAGTTACGAGCAGTACTTC